This T cell receptor (beta chain) was found in a study of blood T cell repertoires in COVID-19. The repertoire was sequenced with immunoSEQ multiplex PCR; TCRdb's copy has only in-frame clones and lacks some. The sample carries around 130,000 clones, approximately 81% recorded once. J gave up 8 bases and V 4 bases, and 7 bases lay outside the gene matches. There are 15 residues in the CDR3. Germline V gives CDR1 MNHEY, CDR2 SMNVEV (reference sequence). V is TRBV27 and J is TRBJ2-1; 11 bases map to TRBD2. Sequenced sample: peripheral blood. This receptor was taken from a man aged 55 to 69 with acute or convalescent COVID-19. The CDR3 spells CASSSSLAGVHEQFF. Written as DNA, the CDR3 is TGTGCCAGCAGTTCTTCACTAGCGGGAGTGCATGAGCAGTTCTTC.